The source of this T cell receptor (beta chain) is a study of blood T cells in healthy people across ages. The authors ran a second PCR of about 6 to 11 cycles using a sample-barcoded 5' primer and a J-beta primer mix. Each cDNA molecule received a tag from a template-switch adaptor that had 12 random nucleotides. TCRdb processed the 5' RACE reads anew with MiXCR; each CDR3 protein has one entry. The sample lists around 1,500,000 distinct CDR3 sequences, roughly 27% occurring once. Extraction of total RNA produced a minimum of 5 micrograms from each sample. The CDR3 is made up of 15 amino acids. Germline CDR1 is MNHNS and CDR2 is SASEGT. Trimming took 7 bases from V and 5 from J; bases not matched to a gene: 5.

This clonotype was obtained from a woman aged 25 to 39 in good health. The chain recombines TRBV6-1 with TRBJ2-1; the match to TRBD2 covers 13 bases. Sequencing was carried out using blood. CDR3 DNA sequence: TGTGCCAGCACCGACGGGACTAGCGGGAACAATGAGCAGTTCTTC. Translated: CASTDGTSGNNEQFF.